A single sample is the source of the 5 T cell receptor beta chains below, sequenced in a study of cytomegalovirus exposure and HLA in healthy donors. The PCR was carried out with 60 Vbeta primers and 13 Jbeta primers. Sequenced by immunoSEQ multiplex PCR; TCRdb stores in-frame clones only, minus some. The data contain 95,000 to 110,000 clones, more than 75% of them seen just once; the ten biggest clones take up about 5.4%. Sequencing input: PBMCs. The source is a woman younger than 30 in good health and CMV-seropositive.

This sequence joins TRBV28 and TRBJ2-7; D not certain. Per the germline V gene, CDR1 is MDHEN and CDR2 is SYDVKM. The V end lost 3 bases, the J end lost 6 bases, and 9 bases lay between the germline ends. The CDR3 is made up of 12 amino acids. CDR3 DNA: TGTGCCAGCAGTTTCCATGAGAGCGAGCAGTACTTC. As protein: CASSFHESEQYF.

This clone is labeled large. The sample has other DNA sequences that encode this CDR3 too. The chain carries TRBV25-1 and TRBJ1-1; 11 bases align to TRBD1. V lost 5 bases, J lost 0 bases, and 8 bases stayed unmatched. Germline V gene data show CDR1 as MGHDK and CDR2 as SYGVNS. There are 17 residues in the CDR3. The CDR3 coding sequence is TGTGCCAGCAGTAACCCGGGACAGGGGGATTTGAACACTGAAGCTTTCTTT. Its protein product is CASSNPGQGDLNTEAFF.

This clone was counted a single time. This sequence joins TRBV5-6 and TRBJ1-1, with 10 bases fitting TRBD1. Germline V gene lookup returns CDR1 SGHDT and CDR2 YYEEEE. The V segment lost 4 bases and the J segment 10 bases; nucleotides outside the gene matches: 13. This CDR3 is built from 15 residues. As DNA, the CDR3 is TGTGCCAGCAGCGGATACCTGACAGGGGGCGCGGTAGCTTTCTTT. Translation: CASSGYLTGGAVAFF. The full variable domain, in which reference TRBV5-6 and TRBJ1-1 provide the parts outside the CDR3, is DAGVTQSPTHLIKTRGQQVTLRCSPKSGHDTVSWYQQALGQGPQFIFQYYEEEERQRGNFPDRFSGHQFPNYSSELNVNALLLGDSALYLCASSGYLTGGAVAFFGQGTRLTVV.

Turning to this clone: This same CDR3 is encoded by further DNA sequences in the sample. The chain couples TRBV2 to TRBJ1-4, with 7 bases that match TRBD1. Germline V lookup: CDR1 SNHLY, CDR2 FYNNEI. This CDR3 contains 15 residues. Trimming removed 6 bases from V and 5 bases from J; junction bases left unmatched: 9. CDR3 sequence: CASRPDRAGNEKLFF. The CDR3 DNA sequence: TGTGCCAGCAGACCCGACAGGGCGGGAAATGAAAAACTGTTTTTT.

The chain joins TRBV2 to TRBJ2-1; a possible D gene is TRBD2 (5 bases). Germline-derived CDR1 and CDR2 are SNHLY and FYNNEI. CDR3 length equals 15 residues. Trimming shortened V by 7 bases and J by 2 bases, and 15 bases separated the two germline ends. CDR3 sequence (DNA): TGTGCCAGCACCCCTAGCTTTGGGGCCTACAATGAGCAGTTCTTC. Amino acid sequence: CASTPSFGAYNEQFF.